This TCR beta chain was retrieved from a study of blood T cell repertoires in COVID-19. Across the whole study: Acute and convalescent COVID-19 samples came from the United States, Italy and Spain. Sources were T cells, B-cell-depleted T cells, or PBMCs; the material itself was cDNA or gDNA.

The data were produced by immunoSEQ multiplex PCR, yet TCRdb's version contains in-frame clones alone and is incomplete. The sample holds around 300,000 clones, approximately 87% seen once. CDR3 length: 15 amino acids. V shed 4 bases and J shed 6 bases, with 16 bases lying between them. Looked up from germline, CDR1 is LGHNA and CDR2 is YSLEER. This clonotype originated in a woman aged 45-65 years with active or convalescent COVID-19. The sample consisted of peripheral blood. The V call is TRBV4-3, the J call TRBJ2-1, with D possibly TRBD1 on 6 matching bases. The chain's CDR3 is CASSLSLTGPNEQFF. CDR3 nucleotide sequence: TGCGCCAGCAGCCTAAGCCTGACAGGTCCCAATGAGCAGTTCTTC.